This TCR beta chain was captured by sequencing in a study of T-cell reconstitution after alpha-beta-depleted transplantation in children. Germline trimming cut 8 bases from V and 6 bases from J; bases unmatched to any gene: 4. The germline V gene has CDR1 MNHEY and CDR2 SMNVEV (reference sequence). The length of the CDR3 is 11 residues. The table lists this clonotype with many counts. The TCRbeta library was prepared with unique molecular identifiers. TCRdb reprocessed the PCR reads via MiXCR and lists one record per CDR3 protein. The sample shows about 200,000 distinct CDR3 sequences, about 6% of them seen only once.

This specimen was PBMCs, taken before TCRalphabeta/CD19-depleted stem cell transplant. The gene calls are TRBV27 and TRBJ2-7; 7 bases fit TRBD2. The origin of this receptor is a girl under three years old with combined immunodeficiency, due to receive a stem cell transplant. CDR3 DNA: TGTGCCAGCGGGAGGGGTGTCGAGCAGTACTTC. Translating gives CASGRGVEQYF.